These 17 T cell receptor beta chains originate from one sample sequenced in a study of blood T cell repertoires in COVID-19. Measured with immunoSEQ multiplex PCR; TCRdb has only the in-frame clones, and not every one. Of over 85,000 clones listed, around 84% are singletons. The material sequenced was peripheral blood. These TCRs come from a man aged 55 to 70 with acute or convalescent COVID-19.

The V call is TRBV6-2 or TRBV6-3, the J call TRBJ2-1, with a tentative D call TRBD2 (5 bases). The V gene's germline CDR1 is MNHEY and CDR2 SVGEGT. V was trimmed by 5 bases and J by 3 bases, leaving 14 bases between them. The CDR3 sequence is 15 residues long. CDR3 in DNA: TGTGCCAGCAGTACGTCCGGGAACCTCTACAATGAGCAGTTCTTC. Translation gives CASSTSGNLYNEQFF.

The CDR3 protein is CATSRTIRSYEQYV. Here the CDR3 DNA reads TGTGCCACCAGCAGAACTATACGGTCCTACGAGCAGTACGTC. J is TRBJ2-7 and V is TRBV15; unclear D gene. Germline V gene sequence: CDR1 LNHNV, CDR2 YYDKDF (reference sequence). The CDR3 extends over 14 amino acids. Trimming shortened V by 2 bases and J by 1 base, and 9 bases separated the two germline ends.

The chain couples TRBV4-1 to TRBJ1-5; D remains unclear. Germline CDR1 is MGHRA and CDR2 is YSYEKL. The V and J ends lost 1 base and 4 bases respectively, with 8 bases between them. The CDR3 is made up of 14 amino acids. The CDR3 DNA follows: TGCGCCAGCAGCCAAGGACGGGGTAATCAGCCCCAGCATTTT. Amino acids: CASSQGRGNQPQHF.

This clone was detected a few times. The chain combines TRBV14 with TRBJ1-5, with 8 bases identical to TRBD1. CDR1 is SGHDN and CDR2 is FVKESK in the germline V gene. V shed 1 base and J 0 bases; nucleotides not matched to a gene: 20. The CDR3 length is 22 residues. This CDR3 is CASSQVSRGQAGIPYSNQPQHF. CDR3 bases: TGTGCCAGCAGCCAAGTCAGCAGGGGGCAGGCCGGAATACCGTATAGCAATCAGCCCCAGCATTTT.

The chain employs TRBV5-6 and TRBJ2-1; 7 nucleotides line up with TRBD1. CDR1 and CDR2 (germline): SGHDT, YYEEEE. The CDR3 consists of 16 residues. Trimming took 3 bases from V and 5 from J; bases not matched to a gene: 11. CDR3 DNA: TGTGCCAGCAGCTCGGACTTCCGAGGGACAGACAATGAGCAGTTCTTC. Residues: CASSSDFRGTDNEQFF.

J is TRBJ2-1 and V is TRBV25-1; maybe TRBD1 (6 bases). Germline V gene sequence: CDR1 MGHDK, CDR2 SYGVNS. The V end was cut by 5 bases, the J end by 0 bases, with 14 bases between. This CDR3 comprises 16 residues. DNA for the CDR3: TGTGCCAGCAGTTCCAGACAGGTCAGCTCCTACAATGAGCAGTTCTTC. It encodes CASSSRQVSSYNEQFF.

The genes are TRBV4-1 and TRBJ2-7; 9 bases are shared with TRBD1. Germline CDR1 reads MGHRA; CDR2 reads YSYEKL. This CDR3 is 18 amino acids long. V lost 1 base to trimming and J lost 4 bases; unmatched junction nucleotides: 14. The CDR3 DNA sequence: TGCGCCAGCAGCCAAGTTGTTCCGTGTACAGGGGGCTGTTACGAGCAGTACGTC. Translating gives CASSQVVPCTGGCYEQYV.

The chain couples TRBV15 to TRBJ1-5; 8 bases are a match to TRBD1. CDR3 length equals 13 residues. Unmatched junction bases numbered 6, after V lost 8 bases and J lost 6 bases. Germline V gives CDR1 LNHNV, CDR2 YYDKDF (reference sequence). The CDR3 nucleotides are TGTGCCACCGCGAGGACAGGGCTTCAGCCCCAGCATTTT. Translating it yields CATARTGLQPQHF.

The chain is built from TRBV16 and TRBJ1-4, with D possibly matching TRBD1 (5 bases). There are 13 residues in the CDR3. The germline V gene encodes CDR1 KGHSY and CDR2 FQNENV. The ends were cut back, 1 base at V and 7 bases at J, with 7 bases in the middle. CDR3: CASSQYQGEKLFF. The CDR3 DNA sequence: TGTGCCAGCAGCCAATACCAGGGTGAAAAACTGTTTTTT. The whole variable domain, filled in from reference TRBV16 and TRBJ1-4, reads GEEVAQTPKHLVRGEGQKAKLYCAPIKGHSYVFWYQQVLKNEFKFLISFQNENVFDETGMPKERFSAKCLPNSPCSLEIQATKLEDSAVYFCASSQYQGEKLFFGSGTQLSVL.

This clone was counted between two and nine times. V usage is TRBV7-2 and J usage is TRBJ2-5; 11 bases line up with TRBD2. The length of the CDR3 is 15 residues. Trimming at V came to 6 bases and at J to 5 bases, leaving 8 bases not matched to a gene. Germline CDR1 is SGHTA and CDR2 is FQGNSA. For the CDR3, the DNA is TGTGCCAGCAGAGAGGGAATAGCGGGGGGGGAGACCCAGTACTTC. Translation gives CASREGIAGGETQYF.

The J gene is TRBJ1-3, the V gene TRBV14; the match to TRBD1 covers 12 bases. Germline-derived CDR1 and CDR2 are SGHDN and FVKESK. J gave up 5 bases and V 4 bases, and 6 bases lay outside the gene matches. The CDR3 loop spans 16 amino acids. The CDR3 protein is CASSLSGTGGRNTIYF. The DNA for the CDR3 is TGTGCCAGCAGCCTCTCCGGGACAGGGGGCAGAAACACCATATATTTT. Supplemented by reference TRBV14 and TRBJ1-3, the full variable domain reads EAGVTQFPSHSVIEKGQTVTLRCDPISGHDNLYWYRRVMGKEIKFLLHFVKESKQDESGMPNNRFLAERTGGTYSTLKVQPAELEDSGVYFCASSLSGTGGRNTIYFGEGSWLTVV.

The rearrangement links TRBV7-8 to TRBJ2-5, with D tentatively TRBD2 (7 bases). CDR3 size: 16 residues. The germline V gene encodes CDR1 SGHVS and CDR2 FQNEAQ. The germline V and J ends were trimmed by 3 bases and 1 base, with 15 bases remaining between them. In DNA form, the CDR3 reads TGTGCCAGCAGCTTCACACGGGGGGCGAGCCAAGAGACCCAGTACTTC. This gives the protein CASSFTRGASQETQYF.

This chain uses TRBV10-3 with TRBJ1-1; TRBD1 aligns across 7 bases. The CDR3 is 16 amino acids. The ends lost 6 bases at V and 0 bases at J; junction bases unmatched: 10. Germline values: CDR1 ENHRY, CDR2 SYGVKD. CDR3 region: CAIRMTGTEMNTEAFF. The CDR3 DNA reads TGTGCCATCAGGATGACAGGGACCGAAATGAACACTGAAGCTTTCTTT.

The chain links TRBV3-1 (or the pseudogene TRBV3-2) to TRBJ1-1; 10 nucleotides line up with TRBD1. The germline CDR1 and CDR2 sequences are LGHDT and YNNKEL (reference sequence). The CDR3 runs to 15 residues. V shed 6 bases, J shed 4 bases, and the junction held 8 bases outside the gene matches. The CDR3 bases are TGTGCCAGCAGTCCCGGGGACAGGGGAGTCACTGAAGCTTTCTTT. Protein sequence: CASSPGDRGVTEAFF.

The CDR3 protein is CAISEEGSRSGYTF. As DNA, the CDR3 is TGTGCCATCAGTGAGGAGGGCTCCCGGTCGGGCTACACCTTC. The V gene is TRBV10-3, the J gene TRBJ1-2, with unresolved D. This CDR3 contains 14 residues. V lost 2 bases and J 8 bases, leaving 15 bases between the germline ends. Germline lookup yields CDR1 ENHRY and CDR2 SYGVKD.

The rearrangement links TRBV29-1 to TRBJ2-5, with a tentative D call TRBD1 (5 bases). Germline CDR1 SQVTM, CDR2 ANQGSEA. The V and J ends lost 2 bases and 1 base respectively, with 14 bases between them. The length of the CDR3 is 15 residues. The CDR3 is CSVEPPDRSQETQYF. CDR3 nucleotide sequence: TGCAGCGTTGAACCGCCAGACAGATCCCAAGAGACCCAGTACTTC.

This chain connects TRBV19 to TRBJ1-5; D is unclear. This CDR3 has 13 residues. CDR1 and CDR2 from the germline V gene are LNHDA and SQIVND (reference sequence). Trimming pared 7 bases from V and 2 bases from J, leaving 9 bases between. CDR3 in DNA: TGTGCCAGTACCCCCCGCGGCAATCAGCCCCAGCATTTT. It is translated as CASTPRGNQPQHF.